The sample holds a few counts of the clone carrying this TCR beta chain. Its specificity is not known. Between the trimmed V and J ends, which lost 0 bases and 1 base, there was a span of 13 bases. The CDR3 is 17 residues long. The germline gives CDR1 ENHRY, CDR2 SYGVKD. The isolated RNA, all of it, was reverse transcribed, so expressed TCRB transcripts were what got sequenced. Produced via immunoSEQ multiplex PCR; TCRdb's table is partial and in-frame only. The data contain roughly 340,000 clones, about 12% of them singletons. By way of CD45RO/CCR7/CD25/CD127/CD95/CD27, the CD4+ regulatory, stem cell-like memory, central memory and naive cells were sorted. The data originate from a study of beta chain features in type 1 diabetes. Study-wide points: Patients with Type 1 diabetes showed moderately but significantly shorter TCRB CDR3s in all four CD4+ subsets. Naive, central memory and Treg TCRB repertoires seemed to resemble each other more closely in patients than they did in healthy donors.

The specimen was naive CD4+ T cells from blood. The genes are TRBV10-3 and TRBJ2-1; no clear D. The clonotype originates from a woman aged 18-35 years with type 1 diabetes. The CDR3 region has the DNA TGTGCCATCAGTGAGTCGGGCCATCAATTGTCCTACAATGAGCAGTTCTTC. Protein: CAISESGHQLSYNEQFF.